The 26 T cell receptor beta chains below all came from one sample that was sequenced in a study of T cell responses to AZD1222 COVID-19 vaccine. Profiling relied on immunoSEQ multiplex PCR, and the TCRdb table lists in-frame clones only, not all of them. In the table there are about 100,000 clones, 85% to 95% of which are singletons. Sequenced material: peripheral blood, taken on day 0 of AZD1222 vaccination. These TCRs come from an adult in good health.

The rearrangement links TRBV19 to TRBJ2-7; D possibly matches TRBD1 or TRBD2 (6 bases each). V was cut by 4 bases and J by 5 bases, with 18 bases left in between. The CDR3 totals 15 residues. From germline, CDR1 is LNHDA and CDR2 SQIVND (reference sequence). CDR3 loop: CASSKNREVGNEQYF. For the CDR3, the DNA is TGTGCCAGTAGTAAAAACAGGGAGGTGGGGAACGAGCAGTACTTC.

This clone was seen a few times. The chain couples TRBV2 to TRBJ2-7, with D uncertain. The V end was cut by 8 bases, the J end by 0 bases, with 8 bases between. The length of the CDR3 is 12 residues. Germline assignment: CDR1 SNHLY and CDR2 FYNNEI. The DNA of the CDR3 is TGTGCCAGCGGCGGCATCTCCTACGAGCAGTACTTC. It encodes CASGGISYEQYF.

This chain joins TRBV12-2 and TRBJ2-1. TRBV12-2 is listed as a pseudogene. CDR3 length: 14 residues. The CDR3 loop is CASRALGVYNEQFF. CDR3 in DNA: TGTGCAAGTCGCGCCCTTGGGGTGTACAATGAGCAGTTCTTC.

This rearrangement joins TRBV25-1 to TRBJ2-3; no clear D. In germline, CDR1 is MGHDK, CDR2 SYGVNS. The CDR3 spans 13 residues. Trimming shortened V by 7 bases and J by 5 bases, and 13 bases separated the two germline ends. In DNA, the CDR3 is TGTGCCAGCACCCAACTTGCGGTAGATACGCAGTATTTT. Translation gives CASTQLAVDTQYF.

Written as DNA, the CDR3 is TGTGCCAGCAGTAAAGGGGGAACCGGGGAGCTGTTTTTT. Residues: CASSKGGTGELFF. V gene TRBV6-2 or TRBV6-3 combines with J gene TRBJ2-2; maybe TRBD1 (6 bases). Germline V CDR1 and CDR2: MNHEY, SVGEGT. The CDR3 runs 13 residues. V gave up 5 bases and J gave up 5 bases, with 9 bases separating them.

The rearrangement joins TRBV6-5 to TRBJ1-1; D is uncertain. Germline V gene data show CDR1 as MNHEY and CDR2 as SVGAGI. This CDR3 contains 13 residues. Trimming removed 0 bases from V and 1 base from J, with 3 bases in between. CDR3 sequence reads: CASSYSKNTEAFF. CDR3 bases: TGTGCCAGCAGTTACTCGAAGAACACTGAAGCTTTCTTT.

The chain links TRBV28 to TRBJ1-2, with D possibly being TRBD1 (5 bases). Germline V gene lookup returns CDR1 MDHEN and CDR2 SYDVKM. The CDR3 consists of 12 residues. V was cut by 4 bases and J by 8 bases, with 11 bases left in between. CDR3 loop: CASSSPGKGYTF. The CDR3 DNA sequence: TGTGCCAGCAGTTCTCCAGGGAAAGGCTACACCTTC.

The chain is built from TRBV5-1 and TRBJ1-5; TRBD1 matches at 8 bases. The CDR3 extends over 15 amino acids. Germline trimming cut 1 base from V and 6 bases from J; bases unmatched to any gene: 6. Germline assignment: CDR1 SGHRS and CDR2 YFSETQ. The CDR3 DNA sequence: TGCGCCAGCAGCTTGCAGACAGGGGCGGGTCAGCCCCAGCATTTT. Translating it yields CASSLQTGAGQPQHF. Based on the CDR3 plus reference TRBV5-1 and TRBJ1-5, the full variable domain is KAGVTQTPRYLIKTRGQQVTLSCSPISGHRSVSWYQQTPGQGLQFLFEYFSETQRNKGNFPGRFSGRQFSNSRSEMNVSTLELGDSALYLCASSLQTGAGQPQHFGDGTRLSIL.

The genes are TRBV7-2 and TRBJ2-3, with 13 bases identical to TRBD2. Germline CDR1 is SGHTA and CDR2 is FQGNSA. V gave up 5 bases and J gave up 2 bases; unmatched junction bases: 4. CDR3 size: 16 residues. The CDR3 reads CASSTGLAGVTDTQYF. CDR3 DNA: TGTGCCAGCAGCACTGGACTAGCGGGGGTCACAGATACGCAGTATTTT.

The chain employs TRBV5-8 and TRBJ2-2; 7 bases match TRBD1. The CDR3 consists of 17 residues. Trimming took 4 bases from V and 4 from J; bases not matched to a gene: 13. Germline CDR1 SGHTS, CDR2 YDEGEE. The CDR3 spells CASSDVQGRAGTGELFF. CDR3 nucleotide sequence: TGTGCCAGCAGCGACGTACAGGGGCGTGCGGGCACCGGGGAGCTGTTTTTT.

The rearrangement links TRBV29-1 to TRBJ1-3; the match to TRBD1 covers 7 bases. CDR1 SQVTM and CDR2 ANQGSEA come from the germline V gene. The CDR3 spans 14 residues. The V segment lost 4 bases and the J segment 3 bases; nucleotides outside the gene matches: 6. This CDR3 is CSVGIGTVGNTIYF. CDR3 bases: TGCAGCGTTGGGATTGGGACAGTTGGAAACACCATATATTTT.

The count of this clone is one. The chain joins TRBV9 to TRBJ2-2; maybe TRBD1 (6 bases). CDR1 SGDLS and CDR2 YYNGEE come from the germline V gene. Deletions cut 0 bases from V and 4 bases from J, with 7 bases between. The CDR3 consists of 14 residues. For the CDR3, the DNA is TGTGCCAGCAGCGTAGAACAGGGCACCGGGGAGCTGTTTTTT. Encoded protein: CASSVEQGTGELFF. Variable domain in full (rest from reference TRBV9 and TRBJ2-2): DSGVTQTPKHLITATGQRVTLRCSPRSGDLSVYWYQQSLDQGLQFLIQYYNGEERAKGNILERFSAQQFPDLHSELNLSSLELGDSALYFCASSVEQGTGELFFGEGSRLTVL.

This clone was observed a few times. The chain recombines TRBV19 with TRBJ2-4, with 7 bases that match TRBD1. The junction had 13 bases not matched to a gene; V was cut back by 5 bases and J by 6 bases. Per the germline V gene, CDR1 is LNHDA and CDR2 is SQIVND (reference sequence). This CDR3 comprises 16 residues. The CDR3 region has the DNA TGTGCCAGTAGTCCAACAGGGGCTCGCAATGGAAACATTCAGTACTTC. Amino acid sequence: CASSPTGARNGNIQYF.

V and J are TRBV5-1 and TRBJ2-3; TRBD1 matches 10 bases. CDR1 SGHRS and CDR2 YFSETQ come from the germline V gene. The CDR3 extends over 16 amino acids. Trimming at V came to 6 bases and at J to 0 bases, leaving 7 bases not matched to a gene. CDR3 loop: CASTPGQGTSTDTQYF. In DNA, the CDR3 is TGCGCCAGCACTCCGGGACAGGGGACTAGCACAGATACGCAGTATTTT.

V and J are TRBV28 and TRBJ1-1; no clear D gene. CDR1 is MDHEN, CDR2 SYDVKM, per germline. The CDR3 loop spans 14 amino acids. Deletions cut 2 bases from V and 10 bases from J, with 17 bases between. The CDR3 loop is CASSLGLGFVGAFF. CDR3 DNA: TGTGCCAGCAGTTTAGGGTTGGGTTTCGTAGGAGCTTTCTTT.

The chain links TRBV9 to TRBJ2-7; 9 positions agree with TRBD1. V lost 4 bases to trimming and J lost 2 bases; unmatched junction nucleotides: 4. The CDR3 consists of 14 residues. From germline, CDR1 is SGDLS and CDR2 YYNGEE. The CDR3 nucleotides are TGTGCCAGCAGCTTCCGGACAGGGGCCTACGAGCAGTACTTC. This codes for CASSFRTGAYEQYF.

The genes are TRBV5-5 and TRBJ1-1; perhaps TRBD1 as D (5 bases). The CDR3 length is 16 residues. Germline V gene sequence: CDR1 SGHKS, CDR2 YYEKEE (reference sequence). V lost 0 bases and J lost 0, with 12 bases in between. CDR3 sequence: CASSLVRGTLNTEAFF. CDR3 coding DNA: TGTGCCAGCAGCTTGGTACGGGGCACTCTGAACACTGAAGCTTTCTTT.

This chain joins TRBV7-9 and TRBJ2-7; 9 positions agree with TRBD2. Trimming at V came to 5 bases and at J to 2 bases, leaving 13 bases not matched to a gene. The CDR3 contains 17 residues. Germline lookup yields CDR1 SEHNR and CDR2 FQNEAQ (reference sequence). The CDR3 region is CASSPGFSGSITYEQYF. CDR3 bases: TGTGCCAGCAGCCCGGGATTTAGCGGGAGTATCACCTACGAGCAGTACTTC.

This chain connects TRBV7-9 to TRBJ1-2; D is undetermined. CDR1 is SEHNR and CDR2 is FQNEAQ in the germline V gene (reference sequence). V lost 5 bases, J lost 2 bases, and 15 bases lay in between. This CDR3 comprises 15 residues. CDR3 sequence reads: CASSPVGRQNYGYTF. CDR3 DNA: TGTGCCAGCAGCCCCGTTGGCAGACAAAACTATGGCTACACCTTC.

This chain connects TRBV5-4 to TRBJ2-7; no clear D. The CDR3 sequence is 15 residues long. The ends were cut back, 4 bases at V and 1 base at J, with 15 bases in the middle. Germline values: CDR1 SGHNT, CDR2 YYREEE (reference sequence). CDR3 protein: CASSPGGYESYEQYF. The CDR3, as DNA: TGTGCCAGCAGCCCGGGCGGCTACGAATCCTACGAGCAGTACTTC.

This clone has only one observation. The chain employs TRBV7-9 and TRBJ2-3; D could derive from TRBD1 or TRBD2 (6 bases each). The V gene lost 5 bases and the J gene lost 3 bases, with 18 bases spanning the gap. Germline V CDR1 and CDR2: SEHNR, FQNEAQ (reference sequence). This CDR3 region has 16 residues. DNA of the CDR3: TGTGCCAGCAGCCGTCATAGCGGAGGGGGGACAGATACGCAGTATTTT. Protein: CASSRHSGGGTDTQYF.

V usage is TRBV11-2 and J usage is TRBJ2-5; the D call may be TRBD1 or TRBD2 (5 bases each). The CDR3 extends over 15 amino acids. V lost 2 bases and J lost 0, with 10 bases in between. The germline gives CDR1 SGHAT, CDR2 FQNNGV. This CDR3 reads CASSLMGTNQETQYF. The CDR3 DNA follows: TGTGCCAGCAGCTTAATGGGGACCAACCAAGAGACCCAGTACTTC.

The chain uses TRBV7-2 and TRBJ2-7, with D tentatively TRBD1 or TRBD2 (5 bases each). With 1 base removed from V and 2 bases from J, the gap between germline ends came to 9 bases. The CDR3 has 14 residues. Germline V gives CDR1 SGHTA, CDR2 FQGNSA. DNA for the CDR3: TGTGCCAGCAGCTTAGGGGGGACCCCCTACGAGCAGTACTTC. It codes for CASSLGGTPYEQYF.

The chain carries TRBV7-2 and TRBJ2-5; TRBD2 aligns across 8 bases. The germline CDR1 and CDR2 sequences are SGHTA and FQGNSA. The CDR3 is 17 residues long. After removal of 1 base from V and 0 bases from J, the junction contained 7 bases not matched to a gene. This chain's CDR3 is CASSLEGAGAYQETQYF. The CDR3 DNA sequence: TGTGCCAGCAGCTTAGAGGGAGCGGGAGCGTACCAAGAGACCCAGTACTTC. The entire variable domain, with the rest obtained from reference TRBV7-2 and TRBJ2-5, is as follows: GAGVSQSPSNKVTEKGKDVELRCDPISGHTALYWYRQSLGQGLEFLIYFQGNSAPDKSGLPSDRFSAERTGGSVSTLTIQRTQQEDSAVYLCASSLEGAGAYQETQYFGPGTRLLVL.

About this clone itself: The sample carries other DNA sequences with the same CDR3. This chain joins TRBV29-1 and TRBJ2-1, with TRBD2 matching 7 bases. The CDR3 is 13 amino acids. Trimming at V came to 4 bases and at J to 5 bases, leaving 5 bases not matched to a gene. Germline-derived CDR1 and CDR2 are SQVTM and ANQGSEA. The CDR3 region is CSVGSGEDNEQFF. CDR3 DNA: TGCAGCGTTGGCAGCGGGGAGGACAATGAGCAGTTCTTC.

This clone was seen a single time. The chain couples TRBV28 to TRBJ2-7, with D possibly called TRBD1 or TRBD2 (5 bases each). Germline-derived CDR1 and CDR2 are MDHEN and SYDVKM. Trimming took 6 bases from V and 2 from J, leaving 17 bases between them. CDR3 length: 15 residues. The CDR3 here is CASRTSGTGTYEQYF. Written as DNA, the CDR3 is TGTGCCAGCAGGACTTCCGGGACGGGGACCTACGAGCAGTACTTC.